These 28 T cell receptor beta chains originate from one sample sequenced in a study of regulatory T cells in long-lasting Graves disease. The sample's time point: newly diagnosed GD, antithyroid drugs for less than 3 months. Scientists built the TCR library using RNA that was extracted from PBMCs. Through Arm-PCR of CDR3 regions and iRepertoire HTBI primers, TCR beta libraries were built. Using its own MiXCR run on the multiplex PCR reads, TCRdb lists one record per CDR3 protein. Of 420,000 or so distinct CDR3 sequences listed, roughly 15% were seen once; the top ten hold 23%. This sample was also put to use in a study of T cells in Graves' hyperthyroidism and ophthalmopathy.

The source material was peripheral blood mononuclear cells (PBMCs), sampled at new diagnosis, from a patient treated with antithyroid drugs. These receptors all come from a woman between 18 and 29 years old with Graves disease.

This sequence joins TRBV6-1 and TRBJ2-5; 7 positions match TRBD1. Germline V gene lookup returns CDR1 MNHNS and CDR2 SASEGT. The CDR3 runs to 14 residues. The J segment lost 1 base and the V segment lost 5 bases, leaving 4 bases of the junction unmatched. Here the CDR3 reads CASSSDRAQETQYF. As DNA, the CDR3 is TGTGCCAGCAGTAGCGACAGGGCCCAAGAGACCCAGTACTTC.

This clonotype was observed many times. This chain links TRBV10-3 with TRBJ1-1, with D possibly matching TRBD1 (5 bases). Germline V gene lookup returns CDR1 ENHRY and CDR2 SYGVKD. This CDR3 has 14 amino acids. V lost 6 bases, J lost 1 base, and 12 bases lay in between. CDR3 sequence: CAIREQVANTEAFF. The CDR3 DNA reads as TGTGCCATCAGGGAACAGGTTGCGAACACTGAAGCTTTCTTT.

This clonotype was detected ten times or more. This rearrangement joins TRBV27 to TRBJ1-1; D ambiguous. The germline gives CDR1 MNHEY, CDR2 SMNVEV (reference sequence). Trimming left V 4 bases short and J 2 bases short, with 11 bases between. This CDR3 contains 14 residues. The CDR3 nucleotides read TGTGCCAGCAGTTCACTAGGATTCAACACTGAAGCTTTCTTT. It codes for CASSSLGFNTEAFF.

The CDR3 DNA is TGTGCCAGCAGCCCTAACGCGGCACTGATAAGCAATGAGCAGTTCTTC. Translating it yields CASSPNAALISNEQFF. V usage is TRBV7-6 and J usage is TRBJ2-1; D is undetermined. Per germline, CDR1 SGHVS and CDR2 FNYEAQ. V was clipped by 5 bases and J by 6 bases, with 20 bases between them. This CDR3 is built from 16 residues.

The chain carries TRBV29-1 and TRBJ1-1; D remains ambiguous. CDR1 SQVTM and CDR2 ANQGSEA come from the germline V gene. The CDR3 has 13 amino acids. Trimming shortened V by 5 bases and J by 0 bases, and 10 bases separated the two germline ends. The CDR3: CSVHGRLNTEAFF. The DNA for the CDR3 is TGCAGCGTTCATGGACGCCTGAACACTGAAGCTTTCTTT.

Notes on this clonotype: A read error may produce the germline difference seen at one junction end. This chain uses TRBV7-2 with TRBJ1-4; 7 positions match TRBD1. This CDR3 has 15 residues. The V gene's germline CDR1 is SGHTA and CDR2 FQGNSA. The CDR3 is CANSPRGSANEKLFF. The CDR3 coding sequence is TGTGCCAACAGCCCCAGGGGGAGCGCCAATGAAAAACTGTTTTTT.

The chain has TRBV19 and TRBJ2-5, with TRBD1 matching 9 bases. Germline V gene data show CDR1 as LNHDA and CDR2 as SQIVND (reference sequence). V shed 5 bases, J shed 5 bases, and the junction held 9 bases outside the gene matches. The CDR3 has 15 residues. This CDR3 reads CASSFGQGTPETQYF. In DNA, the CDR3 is TGTGCCAGTAGTTTCGGACAGGGGACCCCTGAGACCCAGTACTTC.

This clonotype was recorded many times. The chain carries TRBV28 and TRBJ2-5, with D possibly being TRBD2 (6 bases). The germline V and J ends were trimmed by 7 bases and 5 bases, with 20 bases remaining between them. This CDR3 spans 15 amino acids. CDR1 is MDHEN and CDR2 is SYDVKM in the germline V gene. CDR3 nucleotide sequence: TGTGCCAGCATCTCCATCGGGAGAAATAGTGAGACCCAGTACTTC. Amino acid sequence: CASISIGRNSETQYF.

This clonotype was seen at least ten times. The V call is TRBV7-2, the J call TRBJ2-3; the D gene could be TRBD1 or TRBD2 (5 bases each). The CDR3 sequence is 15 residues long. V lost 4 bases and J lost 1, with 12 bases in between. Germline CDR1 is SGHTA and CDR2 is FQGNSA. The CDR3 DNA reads TGTGCCAGCAGCTCACAGCGGACACGCACAGATACGCAGTATTTT. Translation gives CASSSQRTRTDTQYF.

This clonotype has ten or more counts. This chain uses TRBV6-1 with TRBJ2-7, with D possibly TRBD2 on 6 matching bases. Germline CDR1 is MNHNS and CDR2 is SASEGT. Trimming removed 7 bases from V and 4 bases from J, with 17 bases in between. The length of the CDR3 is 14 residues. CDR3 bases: TGTGCCAGCAAAACTAGTGGGCTAGCGTACGAGCAGTACTTC. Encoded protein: CASKTSGLAYEQYF.

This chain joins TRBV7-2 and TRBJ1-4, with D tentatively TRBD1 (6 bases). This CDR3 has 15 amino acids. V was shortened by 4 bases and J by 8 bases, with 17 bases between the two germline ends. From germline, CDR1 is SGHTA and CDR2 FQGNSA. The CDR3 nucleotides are TGTGCCAGCAGCTCCCTCGGACAGAGTGGAGAAAAACTGTTTTTT. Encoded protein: CASSSLGQSGEKLFF.

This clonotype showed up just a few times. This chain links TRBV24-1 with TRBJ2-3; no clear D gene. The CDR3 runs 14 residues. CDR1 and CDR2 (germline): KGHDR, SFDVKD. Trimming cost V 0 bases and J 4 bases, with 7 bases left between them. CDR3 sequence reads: CATSDLWNSDTQYF. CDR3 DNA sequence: TGTGCCACCAGTGATTTGTGGAATTCAGATACGCAGTATTTT.

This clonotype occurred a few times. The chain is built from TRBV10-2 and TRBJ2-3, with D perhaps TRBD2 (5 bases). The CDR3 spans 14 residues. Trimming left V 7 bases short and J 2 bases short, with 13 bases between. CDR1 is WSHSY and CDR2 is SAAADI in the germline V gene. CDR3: CASTTRGDTDTQYF. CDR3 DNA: TGCGCCAGCACCACCCGGGGAGACACAGATACGCAGTATTTT.

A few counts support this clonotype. Written as DNA, the CDR3 is TGTGCCATCAGTGAGTCCACAGGGACCTCTGGAAACACCATATATTTT. Translating gives CAISESTGTSGNTIYF. This sequence joins TRBV10-3 and TRBJ1-3; tentative D call: TRBD1 (6 bases). The CDR3 consists of 16 residues. V was cut by 0 bases and J by 0 bases, with 9 bases left in between. Germline CDR1 is ENHRY and CDR2 is SYGVKD.

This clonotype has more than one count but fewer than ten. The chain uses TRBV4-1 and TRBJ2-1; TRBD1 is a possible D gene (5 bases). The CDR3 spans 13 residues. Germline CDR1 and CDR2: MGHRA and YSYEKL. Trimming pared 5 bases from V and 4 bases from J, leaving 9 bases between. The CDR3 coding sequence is TGCGCCAGCAGCACTACAGGTTACAATGAGCAGTTCTTC. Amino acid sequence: CASSTTGYNEQFF.

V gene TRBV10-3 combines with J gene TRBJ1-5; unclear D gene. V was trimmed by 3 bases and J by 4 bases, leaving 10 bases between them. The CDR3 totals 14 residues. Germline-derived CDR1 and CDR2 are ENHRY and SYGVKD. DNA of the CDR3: TGTGCCATCAGTGACGACGGGGTAAATCAGCCCCAGCATTTT. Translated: CAISDDGVNQPQHF.

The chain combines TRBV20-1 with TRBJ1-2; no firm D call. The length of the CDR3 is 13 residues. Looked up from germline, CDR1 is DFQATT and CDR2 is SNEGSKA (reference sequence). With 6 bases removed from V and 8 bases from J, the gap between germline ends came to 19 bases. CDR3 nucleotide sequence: TGCAGTGCACCCTTCCCCGGTCCGGCGGGCTACACCTTC. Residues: CSAPFPGPAGYTF.

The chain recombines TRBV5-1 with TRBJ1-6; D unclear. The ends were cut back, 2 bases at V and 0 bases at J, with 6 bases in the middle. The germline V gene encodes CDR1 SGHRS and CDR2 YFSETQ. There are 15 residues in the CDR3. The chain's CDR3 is CASSFRSSYNSPLHF. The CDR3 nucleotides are TGCGCCAGCAGCTTCCGGAGCTCCTATAATTCACCCCTCCACTTT.

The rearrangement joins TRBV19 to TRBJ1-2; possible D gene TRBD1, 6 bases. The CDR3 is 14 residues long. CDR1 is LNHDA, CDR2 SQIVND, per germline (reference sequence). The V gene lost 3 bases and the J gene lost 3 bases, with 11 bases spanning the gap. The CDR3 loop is CASSIPDRYYGYTF. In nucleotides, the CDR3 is TGTGCCAGTAGTATCCCGGACAGATACTATGGCTACACCTTC. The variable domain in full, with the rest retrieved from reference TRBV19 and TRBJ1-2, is DGGITQSPKYLFRKEGQNVTLSCEQNLNHDAMYWYRQDPGQGLRLIYYSQIVNDFQKGDIAEGYSVSREKKESFPLTVTSAQKNPTAFYLCASSIPDRYYGYTFGSGTRLTVV.

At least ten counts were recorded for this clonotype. The CDR3 here is CASSPPGLYEQYF. CDR3 in DNA: TGTGCCAGCAGCCCCCCAGGGTTGTACGAGCAGTACTTC. The chain joins TRBV6-1 to TRBJ2-7; perhaps TRBD1 as D (5 bases). The germline gives CDR1 MNHNS, CDR2 SASEGT. Trimming removed 6 bases from V and 4 bases from J, with 13 bases in between. There are 13 residues in the CDR3.

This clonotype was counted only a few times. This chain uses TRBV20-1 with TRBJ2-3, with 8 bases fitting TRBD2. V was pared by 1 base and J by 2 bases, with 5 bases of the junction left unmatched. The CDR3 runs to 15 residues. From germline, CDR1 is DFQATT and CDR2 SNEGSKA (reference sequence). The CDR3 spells CSARGGSGITDTQYF. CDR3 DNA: TGCAGTGCTAGAGGTGGTAGCGGGATCACAGATACGCAGTATTTT.

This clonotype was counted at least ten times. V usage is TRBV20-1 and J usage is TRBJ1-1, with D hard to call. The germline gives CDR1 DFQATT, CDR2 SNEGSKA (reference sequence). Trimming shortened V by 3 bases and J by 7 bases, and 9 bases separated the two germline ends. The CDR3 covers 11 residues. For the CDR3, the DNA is TGCAGTGCTAGGGATGAGGGTGAAGCTTTCTTT. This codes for CSARDEGEAFF.

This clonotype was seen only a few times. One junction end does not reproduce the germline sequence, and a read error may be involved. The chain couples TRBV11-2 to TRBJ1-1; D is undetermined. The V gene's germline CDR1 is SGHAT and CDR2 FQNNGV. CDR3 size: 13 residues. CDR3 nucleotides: TGTGCCAGCAGCCCCCTCATGAACACTGAAGCTTCCTTT. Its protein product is CASSPLMNTEASF.

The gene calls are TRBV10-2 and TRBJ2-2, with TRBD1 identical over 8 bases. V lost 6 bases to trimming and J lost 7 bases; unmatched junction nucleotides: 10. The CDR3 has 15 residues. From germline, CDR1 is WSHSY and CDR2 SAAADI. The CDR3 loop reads CASRPGQARLGELFF. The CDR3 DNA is TGCGCCAGCAGGCCGGGACAGGCGAGGCTCGGGGAGCTGTTTTTT.

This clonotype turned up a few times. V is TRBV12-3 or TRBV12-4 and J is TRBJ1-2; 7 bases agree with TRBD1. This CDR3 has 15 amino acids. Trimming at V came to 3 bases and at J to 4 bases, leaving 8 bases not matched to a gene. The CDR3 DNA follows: TGTGCCAGCAGTTTTGGGGACAGCATCCGCTATGGCTACACCTTC. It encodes CASSFGDSIRYGYTF.

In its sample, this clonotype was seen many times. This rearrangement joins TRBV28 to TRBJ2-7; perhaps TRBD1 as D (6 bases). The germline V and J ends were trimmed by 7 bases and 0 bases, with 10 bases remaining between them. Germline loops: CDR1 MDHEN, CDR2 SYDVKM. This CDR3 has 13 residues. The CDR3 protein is CASNNRASYEQYF. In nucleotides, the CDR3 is TGTGCCAGCAACAACAGGGCCTCCTACGAGCAGTACTTC.

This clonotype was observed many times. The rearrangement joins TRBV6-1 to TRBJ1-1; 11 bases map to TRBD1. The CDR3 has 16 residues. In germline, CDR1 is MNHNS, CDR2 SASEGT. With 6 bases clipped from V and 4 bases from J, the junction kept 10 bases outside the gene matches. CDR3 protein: CASRRTGGRGSTEAFF. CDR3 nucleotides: TGTGCCAGCAGAAGGACAGGGGGCCGCGGATCCACTGAAGCTTTCTTT.

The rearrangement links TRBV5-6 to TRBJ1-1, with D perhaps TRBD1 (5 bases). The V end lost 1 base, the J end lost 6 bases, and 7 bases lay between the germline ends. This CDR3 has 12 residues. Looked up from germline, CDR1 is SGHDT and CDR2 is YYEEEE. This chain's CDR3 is CASSLWDAEAFF. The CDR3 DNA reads TGTGCCAGCAGCTTGTGGGACGCTGAAGCTTTCTTT.